This T cell receptor beta chain was sequenced in a study of OX40 agonist ivuxolimab in advanced cancers. In the study overall: Dose-escalation cases comprised hepatocellular carcinoma, melanoma, renal cell or head and neck cancer.

The V end lost 2 bases, the J end lost 0 bases, and 13 bases lay between the germline ends. The germline V gene encodes CDR1 SNHLY and CDR2 FYNNEI. The CDR3 extends over 16 amino acids. The data were produced by immunoSEQ multiplex PCR, yet TCRdb's version contains in-frame clones alone and is incomplete. The table has over 55,000 clones, 80% to 95% seen once. Sequences were derived from CD4+ or CD8+ T cells sorted from blood, sampled in a trial of the OX40 agonist ivuxolimab. The clonotype was recovered from an adult with an advanced solid tumor such as melanoma, head and neck, liver or kidney cancer. The genes are TRBV2 and TRBJ2-5; unclear D gene. DNA for the CDR3: TGTGCCAGCAGTGAATTAGAAGTGGGCGACCAAGAGACCCAGTACTTC. This codes for CASSELEVGDQETQYF.